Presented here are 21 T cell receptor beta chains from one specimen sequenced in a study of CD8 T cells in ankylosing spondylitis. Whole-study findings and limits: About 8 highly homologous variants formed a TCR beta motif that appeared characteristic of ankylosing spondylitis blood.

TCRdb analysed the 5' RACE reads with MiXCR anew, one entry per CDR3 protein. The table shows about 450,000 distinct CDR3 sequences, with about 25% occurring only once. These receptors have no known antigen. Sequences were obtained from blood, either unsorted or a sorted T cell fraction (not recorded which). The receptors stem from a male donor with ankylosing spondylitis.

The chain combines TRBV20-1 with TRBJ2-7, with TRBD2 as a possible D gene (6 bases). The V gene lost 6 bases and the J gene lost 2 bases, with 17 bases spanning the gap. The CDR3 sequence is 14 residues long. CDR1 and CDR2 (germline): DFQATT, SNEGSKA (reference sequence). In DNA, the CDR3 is TGCAGTGCCTCAGTCCGGCGGGGCGCCTACGAGCAGTACTTC. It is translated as CSASVRRGAYEQYF.

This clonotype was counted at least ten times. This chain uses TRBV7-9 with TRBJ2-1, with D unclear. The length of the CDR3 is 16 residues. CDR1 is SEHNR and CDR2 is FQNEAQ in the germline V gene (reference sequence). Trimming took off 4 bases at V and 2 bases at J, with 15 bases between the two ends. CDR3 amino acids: CASSSSQWVTYNEQFF. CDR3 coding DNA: TGTGCCAGCAGCTCCTCCCAGTGGGTCACCTACAATGAGCAGTTCTTC. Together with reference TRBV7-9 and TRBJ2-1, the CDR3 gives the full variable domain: DTGVSQNPRHKITKRGQNVTFRCDPISEHNRLYWYRQTLGQGPEFLTYFQNEAQLEKSRLLSDRFSAERPKGSFSTLEIQRTEQGDSAMYLCASSSSQWVTYNEQFFGPGTRLTVL.

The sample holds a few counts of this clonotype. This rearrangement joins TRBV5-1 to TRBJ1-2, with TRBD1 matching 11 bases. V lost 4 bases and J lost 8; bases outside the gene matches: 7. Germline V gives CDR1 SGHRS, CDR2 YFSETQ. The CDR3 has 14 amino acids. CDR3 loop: CASSPGQGARGYTF. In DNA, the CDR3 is TGCGCCAGCAGCCCTGGACAGGGGGCAAGAGGCTACACCTTC. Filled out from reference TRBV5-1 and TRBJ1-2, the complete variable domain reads KAGVTQTPRYLIKTRGQQVTLSCSPISGHRSVSWYQQTPGQGLQFLFEYFSETQRNKGNFPGRFSGRQFSNSRSEMNVSTLELGDSALYLCASSPGQGARGYTFGSGTRLTVV.

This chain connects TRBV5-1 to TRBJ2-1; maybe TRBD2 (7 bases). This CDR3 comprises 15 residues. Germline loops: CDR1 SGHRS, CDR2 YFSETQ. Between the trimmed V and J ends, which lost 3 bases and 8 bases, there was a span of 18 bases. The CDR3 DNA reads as TGCGCCAGCAGCTGGGGGGCGGGAGCGGTCGATGAGCAGTTCTTC. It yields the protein CASSWGAGAVDEQFF.

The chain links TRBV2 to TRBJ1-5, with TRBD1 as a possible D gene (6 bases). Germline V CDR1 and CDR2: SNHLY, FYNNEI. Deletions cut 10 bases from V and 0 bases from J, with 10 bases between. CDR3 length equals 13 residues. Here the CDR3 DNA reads TGTGCCACAGCAGGGGATAGCAATCAGCCCCAGCATTTT. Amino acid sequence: CATAGDSNQPQHF.

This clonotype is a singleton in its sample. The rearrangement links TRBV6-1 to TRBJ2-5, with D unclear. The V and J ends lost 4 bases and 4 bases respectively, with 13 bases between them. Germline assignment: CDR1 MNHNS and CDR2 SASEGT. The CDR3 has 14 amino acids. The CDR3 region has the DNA TGTGCCAGCAGTGCCCTTTACGGCGGAGAGACCCAGTACTTC. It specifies CASSALYGGETQYF.

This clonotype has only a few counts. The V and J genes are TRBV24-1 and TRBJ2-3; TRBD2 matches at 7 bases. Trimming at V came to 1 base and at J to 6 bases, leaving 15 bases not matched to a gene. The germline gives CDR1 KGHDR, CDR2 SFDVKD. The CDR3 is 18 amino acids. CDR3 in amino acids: CATSDLADPLASWDTQYF. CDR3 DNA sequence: TGTGCCACCAGTGATTTAGCGGACCCACTAGCGTCCTGGGATACGCAGTATTTT.

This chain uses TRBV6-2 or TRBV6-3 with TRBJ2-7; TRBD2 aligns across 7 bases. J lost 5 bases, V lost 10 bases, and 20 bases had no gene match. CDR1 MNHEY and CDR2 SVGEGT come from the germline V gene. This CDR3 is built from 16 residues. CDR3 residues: CAINDTVAIAGHEQYV. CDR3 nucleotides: TGTGCCATCAATGATACAGTAGCAATAGCGGGCCACGAGCAGTACGTC.

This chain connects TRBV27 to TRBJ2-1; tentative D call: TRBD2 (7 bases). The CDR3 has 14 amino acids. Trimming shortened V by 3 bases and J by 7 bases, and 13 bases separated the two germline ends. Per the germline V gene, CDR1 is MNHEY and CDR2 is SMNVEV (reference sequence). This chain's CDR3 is CASSFLAGANEQFF. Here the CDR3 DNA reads TGTGCCAGCAGTTTTTTGGCGGGGGCTAATGAGCAGTTCTTC.

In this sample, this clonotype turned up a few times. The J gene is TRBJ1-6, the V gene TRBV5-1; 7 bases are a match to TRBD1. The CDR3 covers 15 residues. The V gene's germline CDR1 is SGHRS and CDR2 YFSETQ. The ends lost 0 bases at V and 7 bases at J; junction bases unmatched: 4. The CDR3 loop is CASSLEGTDNSPLHF. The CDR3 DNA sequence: TGCGCCAGCAGCTTGGAGGGGACAGACAATTCACCCCTCCACTTT.

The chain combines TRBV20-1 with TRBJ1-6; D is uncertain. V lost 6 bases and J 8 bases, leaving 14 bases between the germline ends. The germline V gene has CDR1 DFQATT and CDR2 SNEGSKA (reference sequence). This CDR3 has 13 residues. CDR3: CSALGNGDSPLHF. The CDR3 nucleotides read TGCAGTGCCCTTGGTAACGGGGATTCACCCCTCCACTTT.

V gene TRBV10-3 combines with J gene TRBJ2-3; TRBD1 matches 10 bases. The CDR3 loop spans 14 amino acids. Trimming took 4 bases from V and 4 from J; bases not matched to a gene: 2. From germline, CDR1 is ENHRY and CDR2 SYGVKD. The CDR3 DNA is TGTGCCATCAGTGTTGGGACAGGGGCAGATACGCAGTATTTT. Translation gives CAISVGTGADTQYF.

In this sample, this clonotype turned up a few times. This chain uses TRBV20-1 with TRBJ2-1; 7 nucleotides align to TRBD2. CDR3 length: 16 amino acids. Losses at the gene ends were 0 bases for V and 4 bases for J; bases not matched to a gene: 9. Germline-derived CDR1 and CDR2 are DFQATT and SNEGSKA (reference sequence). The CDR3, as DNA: TGCAGTGCTAGAGATCGGAGGACTAGTATTTACAATGAGCAGTTCTTC. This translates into CSARDRRTSIYNEQFF.

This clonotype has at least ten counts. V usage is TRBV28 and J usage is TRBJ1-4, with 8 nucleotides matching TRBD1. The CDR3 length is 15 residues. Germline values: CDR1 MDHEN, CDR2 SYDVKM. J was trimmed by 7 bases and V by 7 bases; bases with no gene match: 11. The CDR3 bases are TGTGCCAGCACCACCCAGGGGGCGGTGGGTGAAAAACTGTTTTTT. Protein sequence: CASTTQGAVGEKLFF.

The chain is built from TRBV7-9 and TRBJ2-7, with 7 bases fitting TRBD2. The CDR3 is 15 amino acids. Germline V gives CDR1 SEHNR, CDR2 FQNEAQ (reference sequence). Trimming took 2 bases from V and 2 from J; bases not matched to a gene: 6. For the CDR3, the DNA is TGTGCCAGCAGCTTAAATTTAGCGGGTCCCTACGAGCAGTACTTC. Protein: CASSLNLAGPYEQYF.

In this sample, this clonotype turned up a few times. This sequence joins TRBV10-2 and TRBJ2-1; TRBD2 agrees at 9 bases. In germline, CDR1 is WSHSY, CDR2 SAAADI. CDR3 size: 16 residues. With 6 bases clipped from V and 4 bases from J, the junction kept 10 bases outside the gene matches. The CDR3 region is CASRKKREAQYNEQFF. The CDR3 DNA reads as TGCGCCAGCAGAAAGAAGCGGGAGGCCCAATACAATGAGCAGTTCTTC.

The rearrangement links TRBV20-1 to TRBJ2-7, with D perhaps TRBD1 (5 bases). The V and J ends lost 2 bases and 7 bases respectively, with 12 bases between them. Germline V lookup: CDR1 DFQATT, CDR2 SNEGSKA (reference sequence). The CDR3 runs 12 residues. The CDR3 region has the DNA TGCAGTGCTAGAACTACCTCAGGGGAGCAGTACGTC. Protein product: CSARTTSGEQYV.

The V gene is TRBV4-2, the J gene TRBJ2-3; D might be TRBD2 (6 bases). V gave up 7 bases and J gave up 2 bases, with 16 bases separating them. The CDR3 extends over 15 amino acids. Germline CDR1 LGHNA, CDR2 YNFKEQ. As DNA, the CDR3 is TGTGCCAGCACCCCCGGCCCGGGAGTCACAGATACGCAGTATTTT. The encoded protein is CASTPGPGVTDTQYF.

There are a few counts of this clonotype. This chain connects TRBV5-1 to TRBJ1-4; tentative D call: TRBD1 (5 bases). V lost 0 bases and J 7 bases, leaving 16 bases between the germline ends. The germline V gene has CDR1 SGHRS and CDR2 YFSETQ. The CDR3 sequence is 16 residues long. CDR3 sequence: CASSLAFRQGSEKLFF. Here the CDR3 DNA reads TGCGCCAGCAGCTTGGCCTTCCGGCAGGGTAGTGAAAAACTGTTTTTT.

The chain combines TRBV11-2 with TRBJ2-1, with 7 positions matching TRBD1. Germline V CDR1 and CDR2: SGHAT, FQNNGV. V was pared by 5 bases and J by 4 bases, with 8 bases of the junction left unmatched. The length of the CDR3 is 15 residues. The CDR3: CASSPTGRRYNEQFF. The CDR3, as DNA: TGTGCCAGCAGCCCGACAGGGAGAAGATACAATGAGCAGTTCTTC.

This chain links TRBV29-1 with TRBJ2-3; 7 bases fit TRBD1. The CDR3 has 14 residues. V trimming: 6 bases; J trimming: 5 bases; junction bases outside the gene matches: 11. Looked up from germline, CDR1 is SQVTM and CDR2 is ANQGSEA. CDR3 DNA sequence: TGCAGCGTCGCACAGGGGTTTGTGGGAGATACGCAGTATTTT. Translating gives CSVAQGFVGDTQYF.